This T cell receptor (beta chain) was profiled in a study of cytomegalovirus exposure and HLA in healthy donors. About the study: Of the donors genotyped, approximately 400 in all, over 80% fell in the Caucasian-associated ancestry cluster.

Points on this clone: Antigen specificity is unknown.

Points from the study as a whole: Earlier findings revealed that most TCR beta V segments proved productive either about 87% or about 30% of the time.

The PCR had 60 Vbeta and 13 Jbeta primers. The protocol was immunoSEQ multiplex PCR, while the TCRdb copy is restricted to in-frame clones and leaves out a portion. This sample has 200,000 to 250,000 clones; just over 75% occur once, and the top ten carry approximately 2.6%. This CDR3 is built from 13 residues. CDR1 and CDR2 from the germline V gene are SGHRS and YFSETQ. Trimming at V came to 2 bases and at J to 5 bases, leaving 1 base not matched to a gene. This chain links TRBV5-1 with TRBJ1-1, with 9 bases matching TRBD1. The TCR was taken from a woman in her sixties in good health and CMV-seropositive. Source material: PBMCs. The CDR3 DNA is TGCGCCAGCAGCTTCGGACAGGGGACTGAAGCTTTCTTT. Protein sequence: CASSFGQGTEAFF.